Sequencing of this TCR beta chain was carried out in a study of cytomegalovirus exposure and HLA in healthy donors. Study conclusions and caveats: Reportedly, diagnosis of cytomegalovirus status by the classifier showed high specificity and sensitivity. A few CMV-associated chains were confirmed in vitro to be specific for CMV antigens. Some V segments (TRBV6-2 and TRBV6-3 among them) were excluded as indistinguishable.

Primers included in the PCR were 60 Vbeta and 13 Jbeta primers. Assay used: immunoSEQ multiplex PCR; TCRdb lists only in-frame clones, some missing. This sample has under 150,000 clones, with 77% found just once. With respect to this clone: Antigen specificity is unknown.

Germline values: CDR1 MNHEY, CDR2 SMNVEV (reference sequence). The V gene end was trimmed by 6 bases and the J gene end by 2 bases; junction bases not matched to a gene: 10. This CDR3 spans 17 amino acids. This sequence was found in a woman aged 55-70 years in good health and CMV-seronegative. The specimen was PBMCs. The chain uses TRBV27 and TRBJ1-6; 7 bases match TRBD1. The DNA of the CDR3 is TGTGCCAGCAGCCCTTCACAGGGGTGGACCTATAATTCACCCCTCCACTTT. Its translation is CASSPSQGWTYNSPLHF.